Here is one T cell receptor (beta chain) with its context. Produced via immunoSEQ multiplex PCR; TCRdb's table is partial and in-frame only. The sample shows 800,000 to 1,200,000 clones, around 82% of them seen only once. The sample originates from a study of shared clonotypes between healthy human individuals. V lost 4 bases, J lost 4 bases, and 18 bases lay in between. The germline gives CDR1 SGHRS, CDR2 YFSETQ. CDR3 length equals 15 residues. This TCR was sampled from a man younger than 30 in good health. Some clones in this sample may be carry-over from other donors' samples. V usage is TRBV5-1 and J usage is TRBJ2-7, with D perhaps matching TRBD2 (5 bases). The sequenced sample consisted of memory CD4+ T cells from PBMCs. Subset denoted: CD45RA-negative fraction. CDR3 bases: TGCGCCAGCAGCCCGTGGTCAGAAGGGAGATACGAGCAGTACTTC. This codes for CASSPWSEGRYEQYF.